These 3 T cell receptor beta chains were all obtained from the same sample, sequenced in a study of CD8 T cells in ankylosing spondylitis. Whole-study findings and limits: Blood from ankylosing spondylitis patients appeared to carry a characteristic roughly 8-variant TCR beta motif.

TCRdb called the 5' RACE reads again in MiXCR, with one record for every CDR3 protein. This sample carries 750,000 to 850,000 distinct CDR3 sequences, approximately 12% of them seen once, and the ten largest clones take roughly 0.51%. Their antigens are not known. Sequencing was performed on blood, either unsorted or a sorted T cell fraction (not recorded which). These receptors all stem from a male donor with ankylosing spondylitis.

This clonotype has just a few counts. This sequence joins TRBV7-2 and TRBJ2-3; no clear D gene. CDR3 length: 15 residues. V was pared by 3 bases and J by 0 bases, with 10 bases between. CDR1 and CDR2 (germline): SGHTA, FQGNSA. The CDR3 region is CASSFTPTSTDTQYF. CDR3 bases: TGTGCCAGCAGCTTCACACCTACCAGCACAGATACGCAGTATTTT.

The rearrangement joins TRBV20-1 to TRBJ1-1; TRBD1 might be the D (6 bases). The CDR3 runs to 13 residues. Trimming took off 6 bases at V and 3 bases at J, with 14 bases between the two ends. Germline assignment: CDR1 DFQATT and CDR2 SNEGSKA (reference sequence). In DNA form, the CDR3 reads TGCAGTGCCCGAAGGGGGGCATACACTGAAGCTTTCTTT. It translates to CSARRGAYTEAFF.

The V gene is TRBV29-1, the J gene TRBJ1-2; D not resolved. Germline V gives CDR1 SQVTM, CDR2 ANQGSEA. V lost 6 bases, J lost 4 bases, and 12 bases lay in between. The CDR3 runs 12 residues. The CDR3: CSVILGVYGYTF. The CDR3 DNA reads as TGCAGCGTAATTCTGGGAGTCTATGGCTACACCTTC.